The 26 T cell receptor beta chains below all came from one sample that was sequenced in a study of regulatory T cells in long-lasting Graves disease. Documented time point: newly diagnosed GD, antithyroid drugs for less than 3 months. PBMCs provided the RNA from which the TCR library was made. Construction of the TCR beta libraries employed iRepertoire HTBI primers in conjunction with Arm-PCR of CDR3 regions. TCRdb recomputed calls from the multiplex PCR reads with MiXCR, one row per CDR3 protein. Among a few hundred thousand distinct CDR3 sequences listed, around 21% were seen once. This sample comprised peripheral blood mononuclear cells (PBMCs), obtained at new diagnosis, from a patient treated with antithyroid drugs. Receptors originate from a female donor with Graves disease.

About this clonotype itself: Possible read error: a much larger clone is one base away. This chain connects TRBV27 to TRBJ2-1; TRBD2 matches 10 bases. The CDR3 is 15 residues long. V was clipped by 6 bases and J by 8 bases; unmatched bases: 10. Germline CDR1 is MNHEY and CDR2 is SMNVEV (reference sequence). This CDR3 is CASREIAGGHDEQFF. In DNA form, the CDR3 reads TGTGCCAGCAGAGAAATAGCGGGAGGTCACGATGAGCAGTTCTTC.

This clonotype has a single count. With a much larger clone just one base away, this may be a read error. The chain combines TRBV4-2 with TRBJ1-2; D uncertain. From germline, CDR1 is LGHNA and CDR2 YNFKEQ. The CDR3 has 16 amino acids. V shed 2 bases and J shed 7 bases, with 20 bases lying between them. CDR3 sequence (DNA): TGTGCCAGCAGCCAACTCCGACACACCGCAGCCAGTGGCTACACCTTC. It specifies CASSQLRHTAASGYTF.

This clonotype was seen repeatedly, ten times or more. The chain uses TRBV20-1 and TRBJ1-1, with D perhaps TRBD1 (5 bases). Trimming shortened V by 2 bases and J by 4 bases, and 8 bases separated the two germline ends. Germline CDR1 reads DFQATT; CDR2 reads SNEGSKA (reference sequence). The length of the CDR3 is 12 residues. The CDR3 bases are TGCAGTGCTAGAACCGGGGGCACTGAAGCTTTCTTT. Translated, it gives CSARTGGTEAFF.

This chain connects TRBV10-3 to TRBJ2-7, with D tentatively TRBD2 (7 bases). V lost 0 bases to trimming and J lost 5 bases, with 11 bases between them. The CDR3 is made up of 14 amino acids. CDR1 ENHRY and CDR2 SYGVKD come from the germline V gene. The CDR3 region has the DNA TGTGCCATCAGTGAGTCGGGGGGGCCGAACGAGCAGTACTTC. It translates to CAISESGGPNEQYF.

The gene calls are TRBV27 and TRBJ1-2, with D possibly matching TRBD1 (6 bases). V was clipped by 6 bases and J by 7 bases, with 15 bases between them. Germline CDR1 is MNHEY and CDR2 is SMNVEV (reference sequence). This CDR3 contains 13 residues. CDR3 nucleotide sequence: TGTGCCAGCAGCGCCAGGGGATTCACTGGCTACACCTTC. Encoded protein: CASSARGFTGYTF.

V gene TRBV7-6 combines with J gene TRBJ2-7, with 9 bases that match TRBD1. The CDR3 length is 13 residues. V lost 0 bases and J lost 6; bases outside the gene matches: 0. CDR1 SGHVS and CDR2 FNYEAQ come from the germline V gene. The CDR3 sequence: CASSLADRGEQYF. CDR3 in DNA: TGTGCCAGCAGCTTAGCGGACAGGGGCGAGCAGTACTTC.

Many counts were recorded for this clonotype. V and J are TRBV7-2 and TRBJ2-5, with 8 bases that match TRBD2. This CDR3 region has 16 residues. V shed 4 bases, J shed 5 bases, and the junction held 12 bases outside the gene matches. Germline CDR1 is SGHTA and CDR2 is FQGNSA. The CDR3 bases are TGTGCCAGCAGCTATAGCGGGGCCGGGGGTTCTGAGACCCAGTACTTC. It translates to CASSYSGAGGSETQYF. The complete variable domain, with remaining parts taken from reference TRBV7-2 and TRBJ2-5, reads GAGVSQSPSNKVTEKGKDVELRCDPISGHTALYWYRQSLGQGLEFLIYFQGNSAPDKSGLPSDRFSAERTGGSVSTLTIQRTQQEDSAVYLCASSYSGAGGSETQYFGPGTRLLVL.

This clonotype appeared many times. The CDR3 spells CSARDDRGSGYTF. CDR3 in DNA: TGCAGTGCTAGAGACGACAGGGGTTCTGGCTACACCTTC. V and J are TRBV20-1 and TRBJ1-2, with 8 bases matching TRBD1. V dropped 0 bases and J dropped 7; count of bases not matched to a gene: 4. Looked up from germline, CDR1 is DFQATT and CDR2 is SNEGSKA (reference sequence). The CDR3 runs to 13 residues.

This clonotype appeared many times. The V and J genes are TRBV5-4 and TRBJ2-3; D remains ambiguous. This CDR3 has 14 amino acids. Per the germline V gene, CDR1 is SGHNT and CDR2 is YYREEE (reference sequence). Trimming took 6 bases from V and 0 from J, leaving 11 bases between them. DNA for the CDR3: TGTGCCAGCACCCCATCTGGGAGCACAGATACGCAGTATTTT. It specifies CASTPSGSTDTQYF.

This clonotype has at least ten counts. The genes are TRBV30 and TRBJ2-7; D uncertain. Germline V gene lookup returns CDR1 GTSNPN and CDR2 SVGIG (reference sequence). The CDR3 consists of 13 residues. V dropped 5 bases and J dropped 4 bases, with 15 bases sitting between them. The CDR3 region is CAWVRRSPYEQYF. CDR3 in DNA: TGTGCCTGGGTCCGCCGTTCCCCATACGAGCAGTACTTC.

This clonotype was seen repeatedly, ten times or more. The chain is built from TRBV6-1 and TRBJ2-3; either TRBD1 or TRBD2 may fit D (5 bases each). From germline, CDR1 is MNHNS and CDR2 SASEGT. This CDR3 comprises 13 residues. Trimming pared 6 bases from V and 2 bases from J, leaving 9 bases between. In DNA form, the CDR3 reads TGTGCCAGCAGAAGGGACCACACAGATACGCAGTATTTT. Amino acids: CASRRDHTDTQYF.

The genes are TRBV19 and TRBJ1-5, with D tentatively TRBD1 (5 bases). The V gene's germline CDR1 is LNHDA and CDR2 SQIVND (reference sequence). The CDR3 has 14 amino acids. V was pared by 2 bases and J by 5 bases, with 10 bases between. CDR3 sequence: CASSITGNHQPQHF. CDR3 sequence (DNA): TGTGCCAGTAGTATAACAGGTAACCATCAGCCCCAGCATTTT.

This clonotype was seen many times. This chain joins TRBV20-1 and TRBJ2-2, with 7 positions matching TRBD2. The J segment lost 5 bases and the V segment lost 5 bases, leaving 8 bases of the junction unmatched. The germline CDR1 and CDR2 sequences are DFQATT and SNEGSKA (reference sequence). The length of the CDR3 is 14 residues. The CDR3 loop is CSARSREGTGELFF. Written as DNA, the CDR3 is TGCAGTGCTCGGTCCAGGGAGGGTACCGGGGAGCTGTTTTTT.

Regarding this clonotype: The CDR3 does not end in the conserved phenylalanine or tryptophan, so this is likely a read error. The chain combines TRBV29-1 with TRBJ2-1; 11 bases match TRBD1. V shed 6 bases and J 6 bases; nucleotides not matched to a gene: 4. The CDR3 extends over 13 amino acids. The germline V gene has CDR1 SQVTM and CDR2 ANQGSEA. CDR3 coding DNA: TGCAGCGTCCCCGGGACAGGGGGCAATGAGCAGTTCCTC. Its protein product is CSVPGTGGNEQFL.

This clonotype was found many times. The rearrangement joins TRBV5-1 to TRBJ2-1; 11 positions match TRBD2. The length of the CDR3 is 18 residues. CDR1 is SGHRS and CDR2 is YFSETQ in the germline V gene. V lost 0 bases and J lost 4; bases outside the gene matches: 9. The DNA of the CDR3 is TGCGCCAGCAGCTTGGCTCGAGTGGGACTAGCGGTTTACAATGAGCAGTTCTTC. Translated, it gives CASSLARVGLAVYNEQFF.

This clonotype was counted ten times or more. This sequence joins TRBV10-3 and TRBJ2-3; 9 bases map to TRBD1. The CDR3 totals 13 residues. The J segment lost 5 bases and the V segment lost 9 bases, leaving 6 bases of the junction unmatched. Germline V CDR1 and CDR2: ENHRY, SYGVKD. The CDR3 protein is CAIADRGKDTQYF. The CDR3 nucleotides are TGTGCCATAGCGGACAGGGGAAAAGATACGCAGTATTTT.

This clonotype was detected many times. This chain connects TRBV11-3 to TRBJ2-5; tentative D call: TRBD2 (5 bases). Germline-derived CDR1 and CDR2 are SGHNT and YENEEA. V lost 4 bases to trimming and J lost 9 bases, with 27 bases between them. This CDR3 has 17 amino acids. The CDR3 DNA is TGTGCCAGCAGCTCCGGGCGAGGGCTCGGAGCTAAGTCGTCCCAGTACTTC. This codes for CASSSGRGLGAKSSQYF.

The chain couples TRBV30 to TRBJ2-1; 7 bases match TRBD2. CDR3 length equals 16 residues. J was trimmed by 0 bases and V by 0 bases; bases with no gene match: 5. Germline V gene lookup returns CDR1 GTSNPN and CDR2 SVGIG (reference sequence). CDR3: CAWSVRGLSSYNEQFF. CDR3 in DNA: TGTGCCTGGAGTGTACGGGGACTAAGCTCCTACAATGAGCAGTTCTTC.

This clonotype was recorded many times. The chain uses TRBV2 and TRBJ1-4; no clear D. The V end was cut by 5 bases, the J end by 8 bases, with 18 bases between. Germline V gene lookup returns CDR1 SNHLY and CDR2 FYNNEI. The length of the CDR3 is 15 residues. The CDR3 loop is CASSIQVRTSEKLFF. In DNA form, the CDR3 reads TGTGCCAGCAGTATCCAAGTACGGACCTCGGAAAAACTGTTTTTT.

As concerns this clonotype: This clone may be a read error of a much larger clone one base away. The chain uses TRBV27 and TRBJ2-5; 12 bases line up with TRBD2. V shed 8 bases and J 5 bases; nucleotides not matched to a gene: 9. The CDR3 extends over 15 amino acids. Germline V gene sequence: CDR1 MNHEY, CDR2 SMNVEV (reference sequence). The CDR3 is CASGTRLAGVETQYF. In DNA, the CDR3 is TGTGCCAGCGGGACAAGACTAGCGGGAGTGGAGACCCAGTACTTC.

This clonotype was counted at least ten times. The chain links TRBV7-8 to TRBJ2-1, with 14 bases fitting TRBD2. Germline loops: CDR1 SGHVS, CDR2 FQNEAQ. Germline trimming cut 4 bases from V and 7 bases from J; bases unmatched to any gene: 6. The CDR3 contains 16 residues. CDR3 sequence reads: CASSWGTSGGWNEQFF. For the CDR3, the DNA is TGTGCCAGCAGCTGGGGGACTAGCGGGGGCTGGAATGAGCAGTTCTTC.

This clonotype showed up many times. The chain has TRBV9 and TRBJ1-1, with 8 positions matching TRBD1. This CDR3 is built from 11 residues. Germline values: CDR1 SGDLS, CDR2 YYNGEE. J lost 9 bases, V lost 6 bases, and 4 bases had no gene match. The chain's CDR3 is CASTAGGKAFF. The DNA of the CDR3 is TGTGCCAGCACCGCAGGGGGCAAAGCTTTCTTT.

This clonotype was observed at least ten times. This chain links TRBV28 with TRBJ2-7; the match to TRBD2 covers 8 bases. Per the germline V gene, CDR1 is MDHEN and CDR2 is SYDVKM. This CDR3 has 19 amino acids. The V gene end was trimmed by 3 bases and the J gene end by 5 bases; junction bases not matched to a gene: 21. The CDR3, as DNA: TGTGCCAGCAGTTTGCAGGTCGGTAGCGGGGCTCTCAGTCTGGACGAGCAGTACTTC. Translation gives CASSLQVGSGALSLDEQYF.

This clonotype has more than one count but fewer than ten. V usage is TRBV9 and J usage is TRBJ2-2; 9 bases agree with TRBD2. V was pared by 6 bases and J by 0 bases, with 6 bases of the junction left unmatched. CDR3 size: 16 residues. The germline V gene encodes CDR1 SGDLS and CDR2 YYNGEE. The CDR3 DNA reads as TGTGCCAGCACAATAGCGGGGGCCGCGAACACCGGGGAGCTGTTTTTT. Protein: CASTIAGAANTGELFF.

This clonotype has ten or more counts. The chain uses TRBV5-1 and TRBJ2-2, with TRBD2 matching 14 bases. CDR1 SGHRS and CDR2 YFSETQ come from the germline V gene. The junction had 3 bases not matched to a gene; V was cut back by 4 bases and J by 4 bases. CDR3 size: 16 residues. This chain's CDR3 is CASSLGLAGGTGELFF. The DNA for the CDR3 is TGCGCCAGCAGCCTAGGACTAGCGGGAGGCACCGGGGAGCTGTTTTTT. The variable domain in full, completed from reference TRBV5-1 and TRBJ2-2, reads KAGVTQTPRYLIKTRGQQVTLSCSPISGHRSVSWYQQTPGQGLQFLFEYFSETQRNKGNFPGRFSGRQFSNSRSEMNVSTLELGDSALYLCASSLGLAGGTGELFFGEGSRLTVL.

This clonotype was found many times. V and J are TRBV7-2 and TRBJ1-1; D remains ambiguous. Trimming took off 3 bases at V and 3 bases at J, with 8 bases between the two ends. The CDR3 is 13 residues long. The germline gives CDR1 SGHTA, CDR2 FQGNSA. The CDR3 protein is CASSFKRDTEAFF. Written as DNA, the CDR3 is TGTGCCAGCAGCTTCAAGCGGGACACTGAAGCTTTCTTT.